Presented here are 29 T cell receptor beta chains from one specimen sequenced in a study of cytomegalovirus exposure and HLA in healthy donors. Primers: 60 Vbeta forward and 13 Jbeta reverse. Assay: immunoSEQ multiplex PCR; the TCRdb copy retains only in-frame clones and omits some. This table has about 96,000 clones, 60% to 75% appearing once. The sample comprised PBMCs. These receptors were collected from a female donor in good health and CMV-seropositive.

Here the CDR3 reads CASSRSGTGRRETQYF. The DNA of the CDR3 is TGTGCCAGCAGCCGATCTGGGACAGGGCGGAGGGAGACCCAGTACTTC. The chain combines TRBV5-4 with TRBJ2-5; 9 bases are shared with TRBD1. The V gene's germline CDR1 is SGHNT and CDR2 YYREEE (reference sequence). Losses at the gene ends were 4 bases for V and 5 bases for J; bases not matched to a gene: 12. The CDR3 runs to 16 residues.

This clone was observed a single time. This rearrangement joins TRBV5-1 to TRBJ2-7, with 8 bases fitting TRBD1. V was clipped by 5 bases and J by 2 bases; unmatched bases: 12. The germline V gene encodes CDR1 SGHRS and CDR2 YFSETQ. The CDR3 has 16 amino acids. The CDR3 reads CASSYPAGRGPYEQYF. CDR3 nucleotide sequence: TGCGCCAGCAGTTACCCCGCCGGCAGGGGGCCCTACGAGCAGTACTTC.

V usage is TRBV6-4 and J usage is TRBJ2-7; 13 bases align to TRBD2. CDR1 and CDR2 (germline): MRHNA, SNTAGT. V shed 6 bases, J shed 2 bases, and the junction held 7 bases outside the gene matches. This CDR3 spans 16 amino acids. The CDR3: CASRGGTSGNPYEQYF. CDR3 coding DNA: TGTGCCAGCAGGGGTGGGACTAGCGGGAATCCCTACGAGCAGTACTTC.

The chain uses TRBV7-2 and TRBJ1-6; D gene uncertain. There are 12 residues in the CDR3. V was shortened by 7 bases and J by 9 bases, with 10 bases between the two germline ends. The V gene's germline CDR1 is SGHTA and CDR2 FQGNSA. The CDR3 region has the DNA TGTGCCAGCACCACCCCAGGTTCACCCCTCCACTTT. Its protein is CASTTPGSPLHF.

The V gene is TRBV30, the J gene TRBJ2-5; D might be TRBD2 (5 bases). The DNA end favors TRBJ2-7, so the J call may be wrong. CDR1 and CDR2 from the germline V gene are GTSNPN and SVGIG (reference sequence). CDR3 length: 12 amino acids. The CDR3 reads CARKGLAFEQYF. Written as DNA, the CDR3 is TGTGCCCGAAAAGGACTGGCGTTCGAGCAGTACTTC.

The V call is TRBV11-2, the J call TRBJ2-7, with 12 bases lining up with TRBD2. The germline gives CDR1 SGHAT, CDR2 FQNNGV. J was trimmed by 4 bases and V by 4 bases; bases with no gene match: 8. The CDR3 is 16 residues long. The CDR3 nucleotides read TGTGCCAGCAGCTCCCAAAGGACTAGCGGGAAATACGAGCAGTACTTC. This gives the protein CASSSQRTSGKYEQYF. The whole variable domain, remainder taken from reference TRBV11-2 and TRBJ2-7, is EAGVAQSPRYKIIEKRQSVAFWCNPISGHATLYWYQQILGQGPKLLIQFQNNGVVDDSQLPKDRFSAERLKGVDSTLKIQPAKLEDSAVYLCASSSQRTSGKYEQYFGPGTRLTVT.

The V call is TRBV7-9, the J call TRBJ1-2; no definite D call. The V and J ends lost 6 bases and 4 bases respectively, with 12 bases between them. This CDR3 is built from 13 residues. CDR1 SEHNR and CDR2 FQNEAQ come from the germline V gene (reference sequence). The CDR3 is CASRSIQIYGYTF. The CDR3 DNA reads TGTGCCAGCAGATCGATACAGATCTATGGCTACACCTTC.

This clone occurred once. The chain combines TRBV5-1 with TRBJ2-2; perhaps TRBD2 as D (6 bases). This CDR3 is 15 amino acids long. The V gene lost 1 base and the J gene lost 4 bases, with 11 bases spanning the gap. Per germline, CDR1 SGHRS and CDR2 YFSETQ. The DNA of the CDR3 is TGCGCCAGCAGCTTGTTCGGAGGGTCCACCGGGGAGCTGTTTTTT. Protein sequence: CASSLFGGSTGELFF.

The V and J genes are TRBV15 and TRBJ1-4; D not resolved. V was pared by 3 bases and J by 0 bases, with 8 bases between. The CDR3 is 15 residues long. Germline V gene lookup returns CDR1 LNHNV and CDR2 YYDKDF (reference sequence). CDR3 region: CATSSHSTTNEKLFF. The CDR3 DNA follows: TGTGCCACCAGCAGCCACAGCACAACTAATGAAAAACTGTTTTTT.

The chain couples TRBV2 to TRBJ2-1; possibly TRBD1 for D (5 bases). Trimming stripped 6 bases from V and 0 bases from J, with 9 bases between. This CDR3 is 14 amino acids long. Germline CDR1 SNHLY, CDR2 FYNNEI. This chain's CDR3 is CASSRTSSYNEQFF. In DNA, the CDR3 is TGTGCCAGCAGCCGGACAAGCTCCTACAATGAGCAGTTCTTC.

This sequence joins TRBV4-2 and TRBJ2-4; TRBD2 agrees at 10 bases. This CDR3 is built from 16 residues. CDR1 and CDR2 from the germline V gene are LGHNA and YNFKEQ. Losses at the gene ends were 4 bases for V and 0 bases for J; bases not matched to a gene: 3. CDR3 coding DNA: TGTGCCAGCAGCCCGTCTAGCGGGGGAGCCAAAAACATTCAGTACTTC. Translation: CASSPSSGGAKNIQYF.

The chain carries TRBV2 and TRBJ1-5; D is undetermined. The CDR3 sequence is 13 residues long. CDR1 and CDR2 (germline): SNHLY, FYNNEI. Trimming stripped 3 bases from V and 9 bases from J, with 12 bases between. CDR3 in amino acids: CASSDGRELPQHF. CDR3 nucleotides: TGTGCCAGCAGTGACGGGAGGGAACTGCCCCAGCATTTT.

V gene TRBV9 combines with J gene TRBJ2-1, with 11 nucleotides matching TRBD2. The ends lost 0 bases at V and 6 bases at J; junction bases unmatched: 8. Germline V gene lookup returns CDR1 SGDLS and CDR2 YYNGEE. This CDR3 is built from 17 residues. DNA of the CDR3: TGTGCCAGCAGCGTAGGTGAACTAGCGGGAGCCGGCAATGAGCAGTTCTTC. Translation: CASSVGELAGAGNEQFF.

On this clone itself: Other DNA sequences in this specimen translate into the identical CDR3. This chain connects TRBV30 to TRBJ1-1, with a possible D match to TRBD1 (6 bases). This CDR3 is 14 amino acids long. V was trimmed by 7 bases and J by 2 bases, leaving 17 bases between them. The germline V gene encodes CDR1 GTSNPN and CDR2 SVGIG (reference sequence). This CDR3 reads CASTGGGLNTEAFF. Written as DNA, the CDR3 is TGTGCCTCGACGGGGGGCGGATTAAACACTGAAGCTTTCTTT.

This chain uses TRBV29-1 with TRBJ1-1; no definite D call. This CDR3 spans 11 amino acids. Germline-derived CDR1 and CDR2 are SQVTM and ANQGSEA. Deletions cut 8 bases from V and 1 base from J, with 8 bases between. The CDR3 loop is CSSTENTEAFF. The CDR3 DNA reads as TGCAGCTCAACAGAGAACACTGAAGCTTTCTTT.

The V gene is TRBV7-4, the J gene TRBJ2-1; no firm D call. Germline CDR1 and CDR2: SGHVT and SQSDAQ. The V end lost 7 bases, the J end lost 2 bases, and 12 bases lay between the germline ends. The CDR3 runs to 14 residues. The CDR3 is CASNPSVPYNEQFF. CDR3 bases: TGTGCCAGCAATCCCTCGGTACCCTACAATGAGCAGTTCTTC.

This clone appeared many times. The gene calls are TRBV28 and TRBJ2-1, with 10 nucleotides matching TRBD1. The CDR3 totals 15 residues. The V segment lost 6 bases and the J segment 3 bases; nucleotides outside the gene matches: 5. CDR1 is MDHEN, CDR2 SYDVKM, per germline. DNA of the CDR3: TGTGCCAGCAGCCCTGGACAGGGGGACTACAATGAGCAGTTCTTC. Its translation: CASSPGQGDYNEQFF.

CDR3 DNA: TGTGCCAGCAGTGACCCTAGCGGGGGGAATGAGCAGTTCTTC. Protein sequence: CASSDPSGGNEQFF. The chain recombines TRBV6-4 with TRBJ2-1; 11 bases match TRBD2. V gave up 2 bases and J gave up 7 bases; unmatched junction bases: 1. This CDR3 spans 14 amino acids. Germline CDR1 MRHNA, CDR2 SNTAGT.

The chain uses TRBV25-1 and TRBJ2-3; no reliable D call. Germline loops: CDR1 MGHDK, CDR2 SYGVNS. V lost 1 base and J lost 11, with 19 bases in between. CDR3 length: 15 residues. The CDR3 region has the DNA TGTGCCAGCAGTGAATCCCCTAGAGTCAAGAATATGCAGTATTTT. This encodes CASSESPRVKNMQYF.

In DNA form, the CDR3 reads TGTGCCAGCAGTTTAGGTCAGGGGGCAGTGGCCGGGGAGCTGTTTTTT. This gives the protein CASSLGQGAVAGELFF. The V call is TRBV2, the J call TRBJ2-2, with 8 bases fitting TRBD1. The V segment lost 5 bases and the J segment 6 bases; nucleotides outside the gene matches: 11. CDR1 SNHLY and CDR2 FYNNEI come from the germline V gene. The CDR3 spans 16 residues. Drawing the rest from reference TRBV2 and TRBJ2-2, the complete variable domain is EPEVTQTPSHQVTQMGQEVILRCVPISNHLYFYWYRQILGQKVEFLVSFYNNEISEKSEIFDDQFSVERPDGSNFTLKIRSTKLEDSAMYFCASSLGQGAVAGELFFGEGSRLTVL.

This sequence joins TRBV19 and TRBJ2-6, with 8 nucleotides matching TRBD1. The CDR3 length is 20 residues. The germline CDR1 and CDR2 sequences are LNHDA and SQIVND (reference sequence). Trimming cost V 5 bases and J 0 bases; bases outside gene matches: 15. CDR3 region: CASSVWTGKLGPSGANVLTF. The CDR3, as DNA: TGTGCCAGTAGTGTTTGGACAGGGAAGTTGGGGCCCTCTGGGGCCAACGTCCTGACTTTC.

V gene TRBV5-1 combines with J gene TRBJ2-5, with a tentative D call TRBD2 (5 bases). Germline lookup yields CDR1 SGHRS and CDR2 YFSETQ. The CDR3 spans 14 residues. Trimming left V 5 bases short and J 2 bases short, with 13 bases between. The CDR3 is CASRRSGSQETQYF. CDR3 nucleotide sequence: TGCGCCAGCAGACGGAGCGGATCTCAAGAGACCCAGTACTTC.

Written as DNA, the CDR3 is TGTGCCAGCAGTCTTACAGGGGCCGGTGGCTACACCTTC. This sequence encodes CASSLTGAGGYTF. The J gene is TRBJ1-2, the V gene TRBV6-5; 7 nucleotides agree with TRBD1. With V trimmed by 5 bases and J by 7 bases, 7 bases remained unmatched. In germline, CDR1 is MNHEY, CDR2 SVGAGI. The CDR3 is 13 residues long.

This chain uses TRBV2 with TRBJ1-3; possibly TRBD1 for D (5 bases). The germline V gene has CDR1 SNHLY and CDR2 FYNNEI. The ends were cut back, 4 bases at V and 0 bases at J, with 10 bases in the middle. CDR3 length equals 15 residues. CDR3: CASSGGRFSGNTIYF. CDR3 bases: TGTGCCAGCAGTGGGGGCAGGTTCTCTGGAAACACCATATATTTT.

Only one count was recorded for this clone. The rearrangement links TRBV15 to TRBJ1-2; D gene uncertain. The CDR3 totals 14 residues. V was cut by 0 bases and J by 4 bases, with 9 bases left in between. CDR1 LNHNV and CDR2 YYDKDF come from the germline V gene (reference sequence). In DNA form, the CDR3 reads TGTGCCACCAGCAGAGACTATGGTTTCTATGGCTACACCTTC. This encodes CATSRDYGFYGYTF.

This clone was seen a single time. Here the CDR3 reads CAWNSGPSTDTQYF. In DNA, the CDR3 is TGTGCCTGGAATAGCGGGCCTAGCACAGATACGCAGTATTTT. The chain combines TRBV30 with TRBJ2-3, with TRBD2 matching over 7 bases. CDR1 is GTSNPN, CDR2 SVGIG, per germline (reference sequence). The CDR3 totals 14 residues. J lost 0 bases, V lost 4 bases, and 4 bases had no gene match.

The chain recombines TRBV19 with TRBJ2-2; 7 bases are a match to TRBD1. V shed 6 bases and J 5 bases; nucleotides not matched to a gene: 6. Germline CDR1 LNHDA, CDR2 SQIVND (reference sequence). The CDR3 runs 14 residues. CDR3 coding DNA: TGTGCCAGTAGAGTGACAGGGCGGACCGGGGAGCTGTTTTTT. Its translation is CASRVTGRTGELFF.

This chain uses TRBV5-8 with TRBJ2-2; D uncertain. The CDR3 extends over 15 amino acids. V lost 4 bases and J 1 base, leaving 11 bases between the germline ends. The germline V gene encodes CDR1 SGHTS and CDR2 YDEGEE. The CDR3 region has the DNA TGTGCCAGCAGCATCCGACAAGGGAACACCGGGGAGCTGTTTTTT. Residues: CASSIRQGNTGELFF.

The rearrangement joins TRBV10-1 to TRBJ2-1; 13 bases map to TRBD2. This CDR3 is 15 amino acids long. Trimming removed 5 bases from V and 6 bases from J; junction bases left unmatched: 4. From germline, CDR1 is WNHNN and CDR2 SYGVQD (reference sequence). The CDR3 nucleotides read TGCGCCAGCAGTAAGACTAGCGGGGGGTCCAATGAGCAGTTCTTC. This sequence encodes CASSKTSGGSNEQFF.